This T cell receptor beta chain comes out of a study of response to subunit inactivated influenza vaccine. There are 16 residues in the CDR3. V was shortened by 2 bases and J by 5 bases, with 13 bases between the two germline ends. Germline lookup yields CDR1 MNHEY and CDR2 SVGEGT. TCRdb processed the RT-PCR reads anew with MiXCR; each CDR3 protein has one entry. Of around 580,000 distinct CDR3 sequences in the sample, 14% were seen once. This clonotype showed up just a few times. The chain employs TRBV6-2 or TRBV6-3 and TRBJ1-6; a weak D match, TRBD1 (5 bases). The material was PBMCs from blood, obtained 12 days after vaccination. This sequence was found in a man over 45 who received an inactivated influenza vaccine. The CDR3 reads CASSYPPGGDNSPLHF. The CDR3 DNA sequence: TGTGCCAGCAGTTACCCGCCTGGGGGGGATAATTCACCCCTCCACTTT.